The 15 T cell receptor beta chains given below trace back to one sample, sequenced in a study of T cell responses to AZD1222 COVID-19 vaccine. The data were produced by immunoSEQ multiplex PCR, yet TCRdb's version contains in-frame clones alone and is incomplete. The repertoire consists of 150,000 to 200,000 clones, with about 92% occurring once and the leading ten covering roughly 3.8%. Sequencing was performed on peripheral blood, taken on day 0 of AZD1222 vaccination. These receptors came from an adult in good health.

The V call is TRBV7-8, the J call TRBJ1-4; D uncertain. Germline CDR1 is SGHVS and CDR2 is FQNEAQ. CDR3 length equals 19 residues. Deletions cut 4 bases from V and 0 bases from J, with 21 bases between. CDR3 protein: CASSSLWAVQVATNEKLFF. As DNA, the CDR3 is TGTGCCAGCAGCTCTCTTTGGGCAGTCCAAGTTGCAACTAATGAAAAACTGTTTTTT.

This clone has just one count. The chain joins TRBV6-2 or TRBV6-3 to TRBJ2-4; D not resolved. Deletions cut 4 bases from V and 4 bases from J, with 8 bases between. The CDR3 is 13 residues long. From germline, CDR1 is MNHEY and CDR2 SVGEGT. As DNA, the CDR3 is TGTGCCAGCAGTTTCACAGAGAAAAACATTCAGTACTTC. It yields the protein CASSFTEKNIQYF.

J is TRBJ2-7 and V is TRBV12-3 or TRBV12-4, with 9 bases lining up with TRBD1. J gave up 2 bases and V 7 bases, and 3 bases lay outside the gene matches. This CDR3 comprises 13 residues. CDR3 nucleotides: TGTGCCAGCAAACAGGGGGCTACCTACGAGCAGTACTTC. Translating it yields CASKQGATYEQYF.

The V call is TRBV19, the J call TRBJ1-2; D may be TRBD1 (6 bases). The V end was cut by 10 bases, the J end by 6 bases, with 15 bases between. The CDR3 runs 12 residues. From germline, CDR1 is LNHDA and CDR2 SQIVND (reference sequence). CDR3 residues: CATGGYRNGYTF. DNA for the CDR3: TGTGCCACCGGGGGCTACCGGAATGGCTACACCTTC.

The chain links TRBV25-1 to TRBJ1-1; D gene unclear. CDR3 length: 14 amino acids. Germline-derived CDR1 and CDR2 are MGHDK and SYGVNS. V lost 6 bases and J lost 0, with 11 bases in between. The CDR3 DNA reads TGTGCCAGCAGCCCACCGAGTATGAACACTGAAGCTTTCTTT. The encoded protein is CASSPPSMNTEAFF.

This clone was counted a few times. The rearrangement joins TRBV5-1 to TRBJ2-3, with a possible D match to TRBD1 (6 bases). The CDR3 is made up of 16 amino acids. Trimming removed 0 bases at V and 4 bases at J, with 15 bases between. Germline V CDR1 and CDR2: SGHRS, YFSETQ. This chain's CDR3 is CASSLASAGDPDTQYF. CDR3 coding DNA: TGCGCCAGCAGCTTGGCCTCGGCAGGGGACCCAGATACGCAGTATTTT.

V and J are TRBV14 and TRBJ1-4; TRBD1 aligns across 12 bases. The germline V gene has CDR1 SGHDN and CDR2 FVKESK. The CDR3 runs 17 residues. V lost 4 bases to trimming and J lost 3 bases; unmatched junction nucleotides: 6. Here the CDR3 DNA reads TGTGCCAGCAGCCCTTGGGACAGGGGGCTGGCTAATGAAAAACTGTTTTTT. Its protein is CASSPWDRGLANEKLFF.

This chain links TRBV12-3 or TRBV12-4 with TRBJ1-1, with D unclear. The germline V and J ends were trimmed by 4 bases and 2 bases, with 8 bases remaining between them. This CDR3 spans 13 amino acids. CDR3 sequence (DNA): TGTGCCAGCAGTTACATGGGTAACACTGAAGCTTTCTTT. Its translation: CASSYMGNTEAFF.

The rearrangement joins TRBV1 to TRBJ2-5; whether TRBD2, the table's D call, matches the DNA was not checked. TRBV1 is listed as a pseudogene. The length of the CDR3 is 18 residues. The CDR3 DNA is TGCACCAGCAGCCAAGCTGGTCAAACGGGAGCTAATTTAGAGACCCAGTACTTC. Translating gives CTSSQAGQTGANLETQYF.

The chain links TRBV3-1 (or the pseudogene TRBV3-2) to TRBJ2-7; D is perhaps TRBD1 (6 bases). Germline V gene data show CDR1 as LGHDT and CDR2 as YNNKEL (reference sequence). Deletions cut 4 bases from V and 6 bases from J, with 13 bases between. CDR3 length: 13 amino acids. CDR3 nucleotides: TGTGCCAGCAGCCCCGACAGGATAGGCGAGCAGTACTTC. This translates into CASSPDRIGEQYF.

The chain combines TRBV10-3 with TRBJ2-1; 11 bases match TRBD1. Unmatched junction bases numbered 5, after V lost 2 bases and J lost 8 bases. Germline V gene lookup returns CDR1 ENHRY and CDR2 SYGVKD. The length of the CDR3 is 15 residues. The CDR3 DNA reads TGTGCCATCAGTGAGGGGACAGGGGGTCGGGATGAGCAGTTCTTC. It is translated as CAISEGTGGRDEQFF.

The J gene is TRBJ2-7, the V gene TRBV30; no clear D gene. The germline V gene encodes CDR1 GTSNPN and CDR2 SVGIG (reference sequence). The CDR3 totals 12 residues. Trimming shortened V by 3 bases and J by 4 bases, and 10 bases separated the two germline ends. The CDR3 is CAWSKNRYEQYF. CDR3 DNA sequence: TGTGCCTGGAGCAAGAATCGTTACGAGCAGTACTTC.

The rearrangement uses TRBV18 and TRBJ2-3; D not resolved. The germline V gene encodes CDR1 KGHSH and CDR2 LQKENI. Trimming removed 3 bases at V and 4 bases at J, with 8 bases between. The CDR3 sequence is 13 residues long. The CDR3 nucleotides are TGTGCCAGCTCACCGACCCAACCAGATACGCAGTATTTT. This codes for CASSPTQPDTQYF.

V and J are TRBV7-2 and TRBJ1-1, with D perhaps TRBD1 (6 bases). The V end lost 3 bases, the J end lost 0 bases, and 8 bases lay between the germline ends. This CDR3 spans 14 amino acids. Per germline, CDR1 SGHTA and CDR2 FQGNSA. This CDR3 reads CASSFGQMNTEAFF. The CDR3 DNA sequence: TGTGCCAGCAGCTTCGGACAGATGAACACTGAAGCTTTCTTT.

The V and J genes are TRBV28 and TRBJ1-2, with TRBD1 as a possible D gene (5 bases). CDR3 length: 15 amino acids. CDR1 is MDHEN, CDR2 SYDVKM, per germline. V was cut by 5 bases and J by 7 bases, with 20 bases left in between. The CDR3 region is CASSPGGTGIVGYTF. CDR3 coding DNA: TGTGCCAGCAGTCCCGGGGGTACAGGAATAGTTGGCTACACCTTC.